A single sample is the source of the 2 T cell receptor beta chains below, sequenced in a study of breast tumors, draining lymph nodes, adjacent tissues. MiXCR was run by TCRdb on the multiplex PCR reads, yielding one entry per CDR3 protein. The sample includes around 130,000 distinct CDR3 sequences, 21% of them seen just once. Samples came from axillary lymph nodes draining the breast cancer. Sequencing was carried out using axillary lymph node tissue. These receptors all stem from a female donor with breast cancer. Some clones in this sample may be carry-over from other donors' samples.

Ten or more counts support this clonotype. The V and J genes are TRBV20-1 and TRBJ2-7; D not resolved. CDR1 is DFQATT, CDR2 SNEGSKA, per germline (reference sequence). There are 14 residues in the CDR3. Trimming removed 0 bases at V and 1 base at J, with 10 bases between. The CDR3 coding sequence is TGCAGTGCTAGAGAGCCGGCCGGATCCTACGAGCAGTACTTC. It yields the protein CSAREPAGSYEQYF.

This clonotype appeared once. The chain employs TRBV7-9 and TRBJ2-1; TRBD2 matches 14 bases. From germline, CDR1 is SEHNR and CDR2 FQNEAQ (reference sequence). The CDR3 has 17 amino acids. After removal of 0 bases from V and 7 bases from J, the junction contained 5 bases not matched to a gene. The CDR3 sequence is CASSLAGTSGSRNEQFF. As DNA, the CDR3 is TGTGCCAGCAGCTTAGCAGGGACTAGCGGGAGCCGAAATGAGCAGTTCTTC.